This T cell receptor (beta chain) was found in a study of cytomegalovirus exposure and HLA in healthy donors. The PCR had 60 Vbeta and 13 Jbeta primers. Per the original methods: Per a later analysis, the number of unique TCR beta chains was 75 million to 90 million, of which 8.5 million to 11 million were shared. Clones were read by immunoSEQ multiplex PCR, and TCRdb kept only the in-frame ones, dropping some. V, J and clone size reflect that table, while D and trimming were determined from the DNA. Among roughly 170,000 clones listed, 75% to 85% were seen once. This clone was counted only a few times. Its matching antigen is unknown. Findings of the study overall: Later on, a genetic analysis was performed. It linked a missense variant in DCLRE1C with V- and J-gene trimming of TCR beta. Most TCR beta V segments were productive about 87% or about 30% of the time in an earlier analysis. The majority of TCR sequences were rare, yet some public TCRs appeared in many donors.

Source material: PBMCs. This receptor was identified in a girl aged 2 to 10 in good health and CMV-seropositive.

This CDR3 is CASSLTAAEPQHF. The CDR3 DNA follows: TGTGCCAGCAGCTTAACGGCTGCGGAGCCCCAGCATTTT. The chain carries TRBV7-3 and TRBJ1-5, with D hard to call. The length of the CDR3 is 13 residues. Germline loops: CDR1 SGHTA, CDR2 FQGTGA. Between the trimmed V and J ends, which lost 0 bases and 8 bases, there was a span of 8 bases.